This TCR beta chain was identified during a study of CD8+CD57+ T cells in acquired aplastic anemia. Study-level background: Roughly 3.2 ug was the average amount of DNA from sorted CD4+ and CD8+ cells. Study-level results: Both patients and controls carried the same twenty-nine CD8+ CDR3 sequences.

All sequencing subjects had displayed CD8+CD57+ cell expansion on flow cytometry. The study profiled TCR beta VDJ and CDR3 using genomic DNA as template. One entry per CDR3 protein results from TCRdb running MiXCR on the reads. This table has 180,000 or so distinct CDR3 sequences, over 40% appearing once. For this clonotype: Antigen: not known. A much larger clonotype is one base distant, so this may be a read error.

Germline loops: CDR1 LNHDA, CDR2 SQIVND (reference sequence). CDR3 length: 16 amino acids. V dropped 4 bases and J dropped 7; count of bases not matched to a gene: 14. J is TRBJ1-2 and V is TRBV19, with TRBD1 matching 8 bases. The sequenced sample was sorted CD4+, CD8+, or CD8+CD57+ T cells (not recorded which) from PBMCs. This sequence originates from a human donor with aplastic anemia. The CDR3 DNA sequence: TGTGCCAGTAGTAACCCGGGACAGGCGGCTACCCTTGGCTACACCTTC. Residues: CASSNPGQAATLGYTF.